These 2 T cell receptor beta chains share one sample of origin, sequenced in a study of shared T cell receptors in the human thymus. Clones were read by immunoSEQ multiplex PCR, and TCRdb kept only the in-frame ones, dropping some. The data hold about 400,000 clones, with approximately 95% observed a single time. Material: thymocytes. The receptors derive from a human donor.

This clone was detected once. The chain recombines TRBV7-2 with TRBJ2-3; 8 nucleotides line up with TRBD2. This CDR3 region has 16 residues. Trimming removed 2 bases from V and 1 base from J; junction bases left unmatched: 5. The germline V gene encodes CDR1 SGHTA and CDR2 FQGNSA. CDR3 sequence: CASSLSAGGCTDTQYF. The CDR3 DNA reads TGTGCCAGCAGCTTATCGGCGGGGGGCTGCACAGATACGCAGTATTTT.

The chain is built from TRBV7-2 and TRBJ2-1; 7 bases are shared with TRBD2. V was pared by 2 bases and J by 2 bases, with 9 bases of the junction left unmatched. The V gene's germline CDR1 is SGHTA and CDR2 FQGNSA. The CDR3 contains 17 residues. This CDR3 reads CASSLRVRREPYNEQFF. The CDR3 DNA is TGTGCCAGCAGCTTAAGGGTCAGGCGGGAGCCCTACAATGAGCAGTTCTTC.